What follows are 3 T cell receptor beta chains derived from one specimen sequenced in a study of blood T cell repertoires in COVID-19. The table came from immunoSEQ multiplex PCR; TCRdb's copy has only in-frame clones and leaves some out. The sample includes hundreds of thousands of clones, 80% to 90% of them seen just once. Specimen: PBMCs or T cells enriched from blood (not recorded which). The source is a woman younger than 45 who had recovered from COVID-19.

The chain combines TRBV30 with TRBJ1-2; no clear D. CDR1 is GTSNPN, CDR2 SVGIG, per germline (reference sequence). The CDR3 extends over 13 amino acids. Trimming stripped 4 bases from V and 3 bases from J, with 12 bases between. The CDR3 loop is CAWNRGLDYGYTF. In DNA form, the CDR3 reads TGTGCCTGGAATCGAGGGCTGGACTATGGCTACACCTTC.

CDR3 amino acids: CASSQNLAGEWNEQFF. CDR3 DNA sequence: TGCGCCAGCAGCCAGAACCTAGCGGGAGAGTGGAATGAGCAGTTCTTC. The rearrangement uses TRBV4-3 and TRBJ2-1; 10 positions agree with TRBD2. Germline CDR1 LGHNA, CDR2 YSLEER. The V segment lost 3 bases and the J segment 7 bases; nucleotides outside the gene matches: 9. This CDR3 has 16 residues.

Remarks on this clone: This clone may be a read error of a much larger clone one base away. The rearrangement uses TRBV7-2 and TRBJ1-5; no clear D. V lost 3 bases to trimming and J lost 5 bases, with 5 bases between them. Germline V gene data show CDR1 as SGHTA and CDR2 as FQGNSA. CDR3 length: 12 amino acids. CDR3 DNA: TGTGCCAGCAGCTTGAGAGATCAGCCCCAGCATTTT. Protein: CASSLRDQPQHF. Together with reference TRBV7-2 and TRBJ1-5, the CDR3 gives the full variable domain: GAGVSQSPSNKVTEKGKDVELRCDPISGHTALYWYRQSLGQGLEFLIYFQGNSAPDKSGLPSDRFSAERTGGSVSTLTIQRTQQEDSAVYLCASSLRDQPQHFGDGTRLSIL.